The 8 T cell receptor beta chains listed next were all sequenced from one sample in a study of PD-1 blockade in classical Hodgkin lymphoma. After autologous stem cell transplantation all patients relapsed, and prior brentuximab vedotin exposure differed between cohorts. The method was immunoSEQ multiplex PCR; TCRdb's version includes in-frame clones alone and lacks a portion of them. The data show 90,000 or so clones, approximately 91% seen once. The specimen was peripheral blood mononuclear cells (PBMCs), collected before the second cycle of nivolumab. The receptors were gathered from a human donor with classical Hodgkin lymphoma.

The rearrangement links TRBV6-1 to TRBJ1-4, with a weak D call TRBD1 (6 bases). The V end lost 11 bases, the J end lost 2 bases, and 15 bases lay between the germline ends. CDR3 length equals 14 residues. Germline V gene lookup returns CDR1 MNHNS and CDR2 SASEGT. Written as DNA, the CDR3 is TGTGCCTTAAAACCAACAGGGACTAATGAAAAACTGTTTTTT. It translates to CALKPTGTNEKLFF.

The chain couples TRBV29-1 to TRBJ2-1; D not resolved. Germline CDR1 is SQVTM and CDR2 is ANQGSEA. This CDR3 contains 13 residues. Trimming pared 2 bases from V and 8 bases from J, leaving 13 bases between. In DNA, the CDR3 is TGCAGCGTTGAACCTGGGCGACGAGATGAGCAGTTCTTC. Amino acids: CSVEPGRRDEQFF.

The sample holds a few counts of this clone. J is TRBJ1-1 and V is TRBV9, with D perhaps matching TRBD1 (6 bases). The germline V gene has CDR1 SGDLS and CDR2 YYNGEE. Trimming shortened V by 0 bases and J by 1 base, and 7 bases separated the two germline ends. The CDR3 sequence is 14 residues long. Written as DNA, the CDR3 is TGTGCCAGCAGCGTAGAGACAGGGAACACTGAAGCTTTCTTT. The encoded protein is CASSVETGNTEAFF.

The V and J genes are TRBV25-1 and TRBJ1-2, with D hard to call. CDR3 length equals 13 residues. Looked up from germline, CDR1 is MGHDK and CDR2 is SYGVNS. Trimming took 7 bases from V and 8 from J, leaving 17 bases between them. CDR3 coding DNA: TGTGCCAGCAACCTGGATGGAGGTGGAGGCTACACCTTC. This gives the protein CASNLDGGGGYTF.

The chain couples TRBV9 to TRBJ2-6, with TRBD2 identical over 10 bases. V trimming: 2 bases; J trimming: 13 bases; junction bases outside the gene matches: 9. The CDR3 has 15 residues. The germline V gene encodes CDR1 SGDLS and CDR2 YYNGEE. For the CDR3, the DNA is TGTGCCAGCAGCGTTCTAGCGGGAGACCCCGGGGTCCTGACTTTC. Encoded protein: CASSVLAGDPGVLTF.

The chain joins TRBV28 to TRBJ2-7, with D unresolved. The germline V gene has CDR1 MDHEN and CDR2 SYDVKM. The CDR3 extends over 13 amino acids. Trimming left V 2 bases short and J 2 bases short, with 7 bases between. This CDR3 is CASSLNRAYEQYF. The CDR3 DNA sequence: TGTGCCAGCAGTTTAAATAGGGCCTACGAGCAGTACTTC.

The chain employs TRBV5-1 and TRBJ2-2; no reliable D call. Trimming left V 0 bases short and J 7 bases short, with 7 bases between. The CDR3 totals 13 residues. Germline V gives CDR1 SGHRS, CDR2 YFSETQ. CDR3 region: CASSLEVGGELFF. The CDR3 DNA is TGCGCCAGCAGCTTGGAGGTTGGCGGGGAGCTGTTTTTT.

V is TRBV5-1 and J is TRBJ1-6; tentatively, D is TRBD1 (6 bases). Germline CDR1 and CDR2: SGHRS and YFSETQ. This CDR3 comprises 16 residues. V was shortened by 4 bases and J by 0 bases, with 11 bases between the two germline ends. The CDR3 coding sequence is TGCGCCAGCAGCGTGGGACAAAGCTCCTATAATTCACCCCTCCACTTT. Protein product: CASSVGQSSYNSPLHF.